This entry is about one TCR beta chain. Germline V gene data show CDR1 as KGHDR and CDR2 as SFDVKD. CDR3 size: 13 residues. V shed 6 bases and J shed 8 bases, with 15 bases lying between them. Some clones are missing from TCRdb's copy, which holds only in-frame ones; the method was immunoSEQ multiplex PCR. Of about 120,000 clones listed, less than 90% were seen once; the top ten hold 6% to 8%. This sample stems from a study of T cell responses to AZD1222 COVID-19 vaccine. The sample in question was peripheral blood, obtained on day 0 of AZD1222 vaccination. The J gene is TRBJ1-2, the V gene TRBV24-1, with D possibly TRBD1 on 5 matching bases. The TCR originated in an adult in good health. The CDR3 sequence is CATSTWSGGGYTF. Here the CDR3 DNA reads TGTGCCACCAGTACCTGGTCGGGGGGAGGCTACACCTTC.